This TCR beta chain was observed in a study of PD-L1 blockade in urothelial cancer. This clone has only one observation. Some clones are missing from TCRdb's copy, which holds only in-frame ones; the method was immunoSEQ multiplex PCR. The data show tens of thousands of clones, 85% to 90% seen once. Trimming took off 3 bases at V and 4 bases at J, with 10 bases between the two ends. Germline CDR1 is LNHDA and CDR2 is SQIVND (reference sequence). This CDR3 is 13 amino acids long. The sequence was collected from a man aged 45-65 years with urothelial cancer. The specimen comprised PBMCs, sampled around atezolizumab (anti-PD-L1) treatment. The chain couples TRBV19 to TRBJ2-7; D possibly corresponds to TRBD1 (5 bases). The CDR3 DNA is TGTGCCAGTAGTATGGTCAGGGATTACGAGCAGTACTTC. Its translation is CASSMVRDYEQYF.